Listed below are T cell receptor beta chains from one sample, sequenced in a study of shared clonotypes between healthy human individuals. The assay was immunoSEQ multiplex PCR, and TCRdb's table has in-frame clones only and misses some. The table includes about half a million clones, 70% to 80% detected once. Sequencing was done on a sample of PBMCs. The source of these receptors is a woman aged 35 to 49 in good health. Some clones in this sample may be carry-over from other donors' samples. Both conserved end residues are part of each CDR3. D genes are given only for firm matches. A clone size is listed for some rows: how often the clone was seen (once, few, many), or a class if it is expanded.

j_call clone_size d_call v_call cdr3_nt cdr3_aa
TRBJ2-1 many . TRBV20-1 TGCAGTGCTGGCGGGCTGTTCTTC CSAGGLFF
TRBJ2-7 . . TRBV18 TGTGCCAGCTCACCAGTGGGAGGCAACGAGCAGTACTTC CASSPVGGNEQYF
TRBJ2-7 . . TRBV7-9 TGTGCCAGCAGCTTTTTGGACAGCGTCTCCTACGAGCAGTACTTC CASSFLDSVSYEQYF
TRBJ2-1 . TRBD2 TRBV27 TGTGCCAGCAGAGCGGGAGGGACCTACAATGAGCAGTTCTTC CASRAGGTYNEQFF
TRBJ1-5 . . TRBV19 TGTGCCAGTATGACTGCGGCAGCTAGCAATCAGCCCCAGCATTTT CASMTAAASNQPQHF
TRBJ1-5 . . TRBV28 TGTGCCAGCAGTTTATTAGGGGTTAGCAATCAGCCCCAGCATTTT CASSLLGVSNQPQHF
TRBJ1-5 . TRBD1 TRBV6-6 TGTGCCAGCAGTTACTCGGGGACAGACTTCTATTTT CASSYSGTDFYF
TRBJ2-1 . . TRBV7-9 TGTGCCAGCAGCCCCGCCCATAATGAGCAGTTCTTC CASSPAHNEQFF
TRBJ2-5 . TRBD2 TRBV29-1 TGCAGCGTTGACGGAACTAGCGGGACTCAAGAGACCCAGTACTTC CSVDGTSGTQETQYF
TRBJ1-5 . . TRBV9 TGTGCCAGCAGCACCTCGATCAATCAGCCCCAGCATTTT CASSTSINQPQHF
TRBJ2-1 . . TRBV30 TGTGCCTGGAGGGATTCAGCATGGAATGAGCAGTTCTTC CAWRDSAWNEQFF
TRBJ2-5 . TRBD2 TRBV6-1 TGTGCCAGCAGTGAAGGGGGCGGGAGAGAGACCCAGTACTTC CASSEGGGRETQYF
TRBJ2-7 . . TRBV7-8 TGTGCCAGCAGCTTAAGGAAGCAGGGCGAGCAGTACTTC CASSLRKQGEQYF
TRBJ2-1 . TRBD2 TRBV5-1 TGCGCCAGCAGCTTGGGAGCGGGAGACAAGGGTGAGCAGTTCTTC CASSLGAGDKGEQFF
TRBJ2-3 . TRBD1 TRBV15 TGTGCCACCAGCAGATGGACAGGGGGTTTCACAGATACGCAGTATTTT CATSRWTGGFTDTQYF
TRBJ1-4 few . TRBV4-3 TGCGCCAGCAGCCAAGACATTCAGGAAAAACTGTTTTTT CASSQDIQEKLFF
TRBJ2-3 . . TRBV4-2 TGTGCCAGCAGCTTTCAACCTGGGGATACGCAGTATTTT CASSFQPGDTQYF
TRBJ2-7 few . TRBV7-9 TGTGCCAGCCTCCCTCCGGGAGACTACGAGCAGTACTTC CASLPPGDYEQYF
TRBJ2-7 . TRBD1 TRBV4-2 TGTGCCAGCAGCCAAGATGTGGGTCAACAGGGGACCGAGCAGTACTTC CASSQDVGQQGTEQYF
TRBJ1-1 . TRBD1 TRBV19 TGTGCCAGCGGACCGTGGGACAGGGGAACTGAAGCTTTCTTT CASGPWDRGTEAFF